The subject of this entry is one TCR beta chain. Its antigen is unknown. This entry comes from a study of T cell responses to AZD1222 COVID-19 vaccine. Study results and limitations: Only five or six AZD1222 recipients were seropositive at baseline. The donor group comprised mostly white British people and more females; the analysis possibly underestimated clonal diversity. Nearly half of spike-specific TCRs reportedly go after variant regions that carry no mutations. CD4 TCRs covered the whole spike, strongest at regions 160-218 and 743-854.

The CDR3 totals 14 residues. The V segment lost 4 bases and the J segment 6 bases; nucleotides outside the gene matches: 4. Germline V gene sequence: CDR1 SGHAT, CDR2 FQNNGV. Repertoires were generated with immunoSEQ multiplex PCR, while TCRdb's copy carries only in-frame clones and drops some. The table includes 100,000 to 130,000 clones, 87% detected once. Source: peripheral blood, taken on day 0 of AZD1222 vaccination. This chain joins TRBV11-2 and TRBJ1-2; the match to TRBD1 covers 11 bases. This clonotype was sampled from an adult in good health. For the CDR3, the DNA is TGTGCCAGCAGCTCCCGGACAGGGGGCCATGGCTACACCTTC. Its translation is CASSSRTGGHGYTF.